These 27 T cell receptor beta chains were all obtained from the same sample, sequenced in a study of T-cell memory formation after mild COVID-19. TCRdb re-called the 5' RACE reads with MiXCR, one entry per CDR3 protein. The repertoire holds approximately 89,000 distinct CDR3 sequences, with roughly 13% as singletons. The sequencing sample was made of PBMCs or a T cell subset sorted from them (not recorded which). Source of these receptors: a man between 18 and 35 years old who had mild COVID-19 (a few samples of this study predate the infection). Cell type and time point are not known.

CDR3 loop: CASSFGGSNQPQHF. CDR3 in DNA: TGTGCCAGCAGTTTTGGAGGGAGCAATCAGCCCCAGCATTTT. This rearrangement joins TRBV27 to TRBJ1-5; D call uncertain. Trimming pared 3 bases from V and 1 base from J, leaving 7 bases between. Germline CDR1 is MNHEY and CDR2 is SMNVEV (reference sequence). The CDR3 is 14 amino acids.

The sample holds a few counts of this clonotype. V and J are TRBV11-3 and TRBJ2-2; 8 positions agree with TRBD2. The V gene end was trimmed by 10 bases and the J gene end by 6 bases; junction bases not matched to a gene: 7. Germline lookup yields CDR1 SGHNT and CDR2 YENEEA. This CDR3 contains 13 residues. CDR3 sequence reads: CATRERGSGELFF. DNA of the CDR3: TGTGCCACCCGGGAGCGGGGGTCCGGGGAGCTGTTTTTT.

This chain links TRBV4-1 with TRBJ2-1; D ambiguous. Germline V lookup: CDR1 MGHRA, CDR2 YSYEKL. V gave up 0 bases and J gave up 9 bases, with 6 bases separating them. The CDR3 consists of 12 residues. The CDR3 loop reads CASSQEFIEQFF. The CDR3 nucleotides are TGCGCCAGCAGCCAAGAGTTCATTGAGCAGTTCTTC.

This rearrangement joins TRBV14 to TRBJ1-6, with TRBD1 identical over 7 bases. V lost 5 bases, J lost 9 bases, and 13 bases stayed unmatched. This CDR3 is 16 amino acids long. Per the germline V gene, CDR1 is SGHDN and CDR2 is FVKESK. In nucleotides, the CDR3 is TGTGCCAGCAGCGAGGTCGGACAGGCTCTGATTTCACCCCTCCACTTT. Amino acid sequence: CASSEVGQALISPLHF.

This clonotype showed up just a few times. The chain joins TRBV7-6 to TRBJ1-2; TRBD1 agrees at 7 bases. V was clipped by 5 bases and J by 2 bases; unmatched bases: 8. Germline V lookup: CDR1 SGHVS, CDR2 FNYEAQ. The CDR3 totals 15 residues. In DNA form, the CDR3 reads TGTGCCAGCAGCCTCGACAGGGTGGGGAACTATGGCTACACCTTC. Residues: CASSLDRVGNYGYTF.

The genes are TRBV12-3 or TRBV12-4 and TRBJ1-1, with D perhaps TRBD1 (5 bases). Trimming took off 7 bases at V and 0 bases at J, with 9 bases between the two ends. The CDR3 consists of 13 residues. CDR3 sequence: CASTRGMNTEAFF. CDR3 bases: TGTGCCAGCACGCGGGGGATGAACACTGAAGCTTTCTTT.

This clonotype was seen more than once but under ten times. The gene calls are TRBV7-6 and TRBJ1-1; D call uncertain. Germline V gives CDR1 SGHVS, CDR2 FNYEAQ. V was cut by 3 bases and J by 0 bases, with 8 bases left in between. The CDR3 contains 14 residues. The CDR3 protein is CASSFGSLNTEAFF. The CDR3 bases are TGTGCCAGCAGCTTCGGCAGCCTGAACACTGAAGCTTTCTTT.

This clonotype was counted many times. The V call is TRBV7-6, the J call TRBJ2-7; TRBD1 is a possible D gene (8 bases). The CDR3 is made up of 15 amino acids. Germline V gene sequence: CDR1 SGHVS, CDR2 FNYEAQ. Trimming shortened V by 5 bases and J by 1 base, and 15 bases separated the two germline ends. The CDR3 DNA sequence: TGTGCCAGCAGCCCGGGAGGACAGGGATCCTACGAGCAGTACTTC. Its protein is CASSPGGQGSYEQYF.

The chain recombines TRBV20-1 with TRBJ2-2, with TRBD1 matching 10 bases. V dropped 0 bases and J dropped 3; count of bases not matched to a gene: 4. This CDR3 region has 16 residues. Germline V gene sequence: CDR1 DFQATT, CDR2 SNEGSKA (reference sequence). The CDR3 nucleotides read TGCAGTGCTAGAGATCTAGGACAGGGGGACACCGGGGAGCTGTTTTTT. Amino acids: CSARDLGQGDTGELFF.

The V and J genes are TRBV7-9 and TRBJ1-1, with D possibly matching TRBD1 (5 bases). The germline CDR1 and CDR2 sequences are SEHNR and FQNEAQ (reference sequence). With 10 bases removed from V and 4 bases from J, the gap between germline ends came to 13 bases. The CDR3 sequence is 12 residues long. CDR3 in DNA: TGTGCCACCGTCGACGGGGGCACTGAAGCTTTCTTT. The encoded protein is CATVDGGTEAFF.

The J gene is TRBJ2-3, the V gene TRBV7-9, with D possibly matching TRBD1 (5 bases). CDR3 length: 15 residues. Trimming cost V 1 base and J 1 base, with 9 bases left between them. Germline-derived CDR1 and CDR2 are SEHNR and FQNEAQ (reference sequence). CDR3 loop: CASSLVVRGTDTQYF. In DNA, the CDR3 is TGTGCCAGCAGCTTAGTTGTCAGGGGCACAGATACGCAGTATTTT.

In this sample, this clonotype turned up a few times. The CDR3 sequence is CASSPETGTNNQPQHF. CDR3 nucleotides: TGTGCCAGCAGCCCGGAGACAGGGACCAACAATCAGCCCCAGCATTTT. The chain uses TRBV4-2 and TRBJ1-5, with 7 nucleotides matching TRBD1. With V trimmed by 4 bases and J by 3 bases, 9 bases remained unmatched. Germline V lookup: CDR1 LGHNA, CDR2 YNFKEQ. This CDR3 has 16 residues.

This clonotype was found once. The rearrangement uses TRBV27 and TRBJ1-1; D possibly corresponds to TRBD1 (6 bases). The V end was cut by 3 bases, the J end by 7 bases, with 15 bases between. CDR1 MNHEY and CDR2 SMNVEV come from the germline V gene (reference sequence). The CDR3 length is 14 residues. The CDR3 DNA is TGTGCCAGCAGTTTTACGGGGGCAGGAGGTGAAGCTTTCTTT. Its protein is CASSFTGAGGEAFF.

This clonotype was counted a few times. The rearrangement links TRBV13 to TRBJ2-3; TRBD1 might be the D (6 bases). The CDR3 runs to 16 residues. The V end lost 1 base, the J end lost 2 bases, and 13 bases lay between the germline ends. Germline values: CDR1 PRHDT, CDR2 FYEKMQ (reference sequence). CDR3 coding DNA: TGTGCCAGCAGCTTAGTAGGGGGTGCCCTCACAGATACGCAGTATTTT. Its translation: CASSLVGGALTDTQYF. Filled out from reference TRBV13 and TRBJ2-3, the complete variable domain reads AAGVIQSPRHLIKEKRETATLKCYPIPRHDTVYWYQQGPGQDPQFLISFYEKMQSDKGSIPDRFSAQQFSDYHSELNMSSLELGDSALYFCASSLVGGALTDTQYFGPGTRLTVL.

This clonotype was seen more than once but under ten times. This sequence joins TRBV7-6 and TRBJ2-2, with no clear D. The germline gives CDR1 SGHVS, CDR2 FNYEAQ. This CDR3 is 12 amino acids long. Trimming took 3 bases from V and 7 from J, leaving 6 bases between them. The CDR3 protein is CASSLWGGELFF. The CDR3 bases are TGTGCCAGCAGCTTGTGGGGCGGGGAGCTGTTTTTT.

This clonotype occurred many times. The gene calls are TRBV9 and TRBJ2-1, with D perhaps matching TRBD2 (6 bases). CDR3 length equals 16 residues. Trimming shortened V by 3 bases and J by 8 bases, and 21 bases separated the two germline ends. Germline V CDR1 and CDR2: SGDLS, YYNGEE. The CDR3 nucleotides are TGTGCCAGCAGCGAGACCCTCCTAGCGAGGGCCGATGAGCAGTTCTTC. Translation gives CASSETLLARADEQFF.

The chain is built from TRBV7-8 and TRBJ1-5, with D perhaps TRBD1 (6 bases). V dropped 5 bases and J dropped 8 bases, with 16 bases sitting between them. The CDR3 extends over 14 amino acids. Looked up from germline, CDR1 is SGHVS and CDR2 is FQNEAQ. The CDR3 nucleotides are TGTGCCAGCAGCCCAGGGGCGGCCTACGAGCCCCAGCATTTT. Translating it yields CASSPGAAYEPQHF. The variable domain in full, completed from reference TRBV7-8 and TRBJ1-5, reads GAGVSQSPRYKVAKRGQDVALRCDPISGHVSLFWYQQALGQGPEFLTYFQNEAQLDKSGLPSDRFFAERPEGSVSTLKIQRTQQEDSAVYLCASSPGAAYEPQHFGDGTRLSIL.

The chain carries TRBV4-2 and TRBJ2-7, with 9 bases matching TRBD1. Germline V gene sequence: CDR1 LGHNA, CDR2 YNFKEQ. CDR3 size: 15 residues. V shed 1 base and J 8 bases; nucleotides not matched to a gene: 9. CDR3 residues: CASSQAWETGGQQYF. CDR3 coding DNA: TGTGCCAGCAGCCAAGCGTGGGAGACAGGGGGTCAGCAGTACTTC.

The chain is built from TRBV6-6 and TRBJ2-5; maybe TRBD1 (5 bases). In germline, CDR1 is MNHNY, CDR2 SVGAGI (reference sequence). V lost 5 bases and J lost 5, with 18 bases in between. This CDR3 region has 15 residues. CDR3: CASSQTVVVSETQYF. CDR3 bases: TGTGCCAGCAGTCAGACAGTGGTAGTTAGTGAGACCCAGTACTTC.

The chain is built from TRBV5-6 and TRBJ2-5, with a possible D match to TRBD1 (6 bases). The CDR3 covers 14 residues. With 4 bases removed from V and 5 bases from J, the gap between germline ends came to 15 bases. CDR1 SGHDT and CDR2 YYEEEE come from the germline V gene. The DNA for the CDR3 is TGTGCCAGCAGCGCCTCAGGGGCTGGGGAGACCCAGTACTTC. Its protein is CASSASGAGETQYF.

The V gene is TRBV5-6, the J gene TRBJ2-6; the D is unclear. CDR1 is SGHDT and CDR2 is YYEEEE in the germline V gene. The CDR3 consists of 14 residues. V lost 2 bases to trimming and J lost 0 bases, with 3 bases between them. The CDR3 bases are TGTGCCAGCAGCTTCCTCTCTGGGGCCAACGTCCTGACTTTC. It is translated as CASSFLSGANVLTF.

The V call is TRBV19, the J call TRBJ2-7; 8 nucleotides line up with TRBD1. V lost 8 bases to trimming and J lost 3 bases; unmatched junction nucleotides: 12. The CDR3 spans 15 residues. CDR1 is LNHDA, CDR2 SQIVND, per germline (reference sequence). The DNA for the CDR3 is TGTGCCAGTCGATTTGGGACAGGACCTTTCTACGAGCAGTACTTC. This sequence encodes CASRFGTGPFYEQYF.

The V call is TRBV2, the J call TRBJ2-1, with 7 bases aligning to TRBD2. V lost 4 bases and J lost 8; bases outside the gene matches: 8. Germline V gene sequence: CDR1 SNHLY, CDR2 FYNNEI. This CDR3 has 14 residues. Here the CDR3 reads CASSGGRVRDEQFF. The CDR3 DNA is TGTGCCAGCAGTGGTGGGAGGGTCCGGGATGAGCAGTTCTTC.

This clonotype has more than one count but fewer than ten. The chain combines TRBV12-3 or TRBV12-4 with TRBJ2-1; D ambiguous. Trimming removed 0 bases from V and 9 bases from J, with 6 bases in between. The CDR3 runs 12 residues. The chain's CDR3 is CASSLALPEQFF. Written as DNA, the CDR3 is TGTGCCAGCAGTTTAGCGCTCCCTGAGCAGTTCTTC.

The chain couples TRBV20-1 to TRBJ2-7; 7 nucleotides match TRBD1. Germline-derived CDR1 and CDR2 are DFQATT and SNEGSKA (reference sequence). Trimming took 4 bases from V and 7 from J; bases not matched to a gene: 16. CDR3 length: 15 amino acids. CDR3 DNA: TGCAGTGCTAAAGGTTTCCGACAGGGTCAAAATGAGCAGTACGTC. Residues: CSAKGFRQGQNEQYV.

This clonotype has a handful of counts. This rearrangement joins TRBV7-2 to TRBJ2-1; 7 bases agree with TRBD2. V was pared by 5 bases and J by 5 bases, with 12 bases of the junction left unmatched. CDR1 is SGHTA, CDR2 FQGNSA, per germline. The CDR3 runs 16 residues. The CDR3 DNA follows: TGTGCCAGCAGCCGAAAGAGGATGGGAGGGGACAATGAGCAGTTCTTC. Residues: CASSRKRMGGDNEQFF.

This clonotype was seen only a few times. The chain carries TRBV5-1 and TRBJ2-3, with D possibly TRBD2 on 6 matching bases. V was clipped by 6 bases and J by 3 bases, with 17 bases between them. The CDR3 has 15 residues. Germline V gene sequence: CDR1 SGHRS, CDR2 YFSETQ. The CDR3 reads CASTGFGGVTDTQYF. CDR3 sequence (DNA): TGCGCCAGCACTGGGTTCGGAGGGGTGACAGATACGCAGTATTTT.